This record covers a single TCR beta chain. Its target is unknown. Sequencing used immunoSEQ v3. Sequencing was performed with immunoSEQ multiplex PCR; in TCRdb, only in-frame clones are kept and a portion is missing. The data contain about 57,000 clones, around 80% of them singletons. This sample was included in a study of TIL therapy for anti-PD-1-resistant metastatic lung cancer. Study overall: Patients had a median age of 54 years (range 38-75). Overall study findings and caveats: The baseline peripheral repertoire was partially replaced by infused TIL clonotypes that later decayed.

Germline V gene sequence: CDR1 MNHNY, CDR2 SVGAGI (reference sequence). The CDR3 totals 15 residues. After removal of 6 bases from V and 2 bases from J, the junction contained 5 bases not matched to a gene. Time point noted: pre-treatment sample, taken before nivolumab and TIL therapy. Adults with stage 4 NSCLC were enrolled in a phase I trial. The specimen was blood, collected at baseline. The sequence derives from a woman between 30 and 80 years old with non-small cell lung cancer. V gene TRBV6-6 combines with J gene TRBJ2-1; 9 bases agree with TRBD1. The CDR3 loop reads CASRHRGLAYNEQFF. The CDR3 DNA reads as TGTGCCAGCAGGCACAGGGGGCTGGCCTACAATGAGCAGTTCTTC.